This paragraph reports one T cell receptor (beta chain). Its target is unknown. Trimming stripped 4 bases from V and 0 bases from J, with 11 bases between. Germline V gives CDR1 SGHDT, CDR2 YYEEEE. The CDR3 is 14 residues long. This record belongs to a study of OX40 agonist ivuxolimab in advanced cancers. In the study overall: Ivuxolimab, which patients received intravenously every 2 weeks, was dosed at 0.01 to 10 mg/kg.

Whole-study results and caveats: CD4+ and CD8+ T cells in blood underwent clonal expansion by week 6 at 0.1 to 3.0 mg/kg. Among expanded peripheral T cells, antigen specificity went undetermined. At 0.1-3.0 mg/kg, partial responders had clonal expansion among the lowest observed.

TCRdb keeps only in-frame clones here, not all; method: immunoSEQ multiplex PCR. The table has 69,000 or so clones, under 90% seen once. This chain uses TRBV5-6 with TRBJ2-7; D may be TRBD1 (6 bases). The TCR comes from an adult with an advanced solid tumor such as melanoma, head and neck, liver or kidney cancer. The sample consisted of CD4+ or CD8+ T cells sorted from blood, taken in a trial of the OX40 agonist ivuxolimab. Here the CDR3 reads CASSRGQSSYEQYF. CDR3 coding DNA: TGTGCCAGCAGCCGGGGACAAAGCTCCTACGAGCAGTACTTC.